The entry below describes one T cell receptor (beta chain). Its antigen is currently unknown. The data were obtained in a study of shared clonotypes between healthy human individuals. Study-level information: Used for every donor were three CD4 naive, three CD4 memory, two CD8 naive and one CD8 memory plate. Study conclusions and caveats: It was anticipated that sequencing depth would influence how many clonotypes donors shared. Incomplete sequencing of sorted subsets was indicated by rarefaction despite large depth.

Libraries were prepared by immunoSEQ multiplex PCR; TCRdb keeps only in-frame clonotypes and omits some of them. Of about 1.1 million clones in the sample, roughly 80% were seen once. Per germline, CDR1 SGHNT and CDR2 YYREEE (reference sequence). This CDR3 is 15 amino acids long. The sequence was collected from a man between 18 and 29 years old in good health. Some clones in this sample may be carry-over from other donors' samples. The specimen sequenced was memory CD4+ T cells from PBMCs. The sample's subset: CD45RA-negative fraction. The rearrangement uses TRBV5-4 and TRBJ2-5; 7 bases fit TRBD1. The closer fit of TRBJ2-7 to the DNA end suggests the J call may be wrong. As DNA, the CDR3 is TGTGCCAGCAGCCCCCCAGGGCAGGGGGCCTACGAGCAGTACTTC. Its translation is CASSPPGQGAYEQYF.